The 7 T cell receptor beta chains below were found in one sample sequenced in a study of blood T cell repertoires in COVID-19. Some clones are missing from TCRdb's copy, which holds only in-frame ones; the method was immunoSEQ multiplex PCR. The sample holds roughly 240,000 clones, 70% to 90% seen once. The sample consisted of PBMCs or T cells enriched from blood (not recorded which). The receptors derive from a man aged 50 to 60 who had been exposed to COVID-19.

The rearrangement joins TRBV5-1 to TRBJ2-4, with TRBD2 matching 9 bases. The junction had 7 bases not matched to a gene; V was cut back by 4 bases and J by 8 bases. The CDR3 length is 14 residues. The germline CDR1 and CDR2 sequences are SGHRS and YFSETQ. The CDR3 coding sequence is TGCGCCAGCAGCAGAGTAGCGGGAGAGGACATTCAGTACTTC. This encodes CASSRVAGEDIQYF.

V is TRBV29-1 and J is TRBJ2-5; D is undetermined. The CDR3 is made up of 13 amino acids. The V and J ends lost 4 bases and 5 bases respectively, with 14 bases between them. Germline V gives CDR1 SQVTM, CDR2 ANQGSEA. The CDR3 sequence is CSVGGPFEETQYF. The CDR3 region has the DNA TGCAGCGTTGGCGGCCCGTTTGAGGAGACCCAGTACTTC.

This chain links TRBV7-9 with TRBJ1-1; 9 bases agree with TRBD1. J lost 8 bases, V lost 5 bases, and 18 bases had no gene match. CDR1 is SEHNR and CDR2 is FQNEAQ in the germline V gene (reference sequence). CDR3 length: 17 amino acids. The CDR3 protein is CASSPARQGEVDGEAFF. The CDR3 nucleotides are TGTGCCAGCAGCCCGGCCCGACAGGGGGAGGTTGATGGGGAAGCTTTCTTT.

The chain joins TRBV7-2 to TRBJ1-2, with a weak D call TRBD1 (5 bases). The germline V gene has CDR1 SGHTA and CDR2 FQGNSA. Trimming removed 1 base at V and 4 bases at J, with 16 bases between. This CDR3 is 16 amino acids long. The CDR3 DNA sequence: TGTGCCAGCAGCTTAGGGGGGGACGGGACCCTCTATGGCTACACCTTC. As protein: CASSLGGDGTLYGYTF. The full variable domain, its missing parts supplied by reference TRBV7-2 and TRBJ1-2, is GAGVSQSPSNKVTEKGKDVELRCDPISGHTALYWYRQSLGQGLEFLIYFQGNSAPDKSGLPSDRFSAERTGGSVSTLTIQRTQQEDSAVYLCASSLGGDGTLYGYTFGSGTRLTVV.

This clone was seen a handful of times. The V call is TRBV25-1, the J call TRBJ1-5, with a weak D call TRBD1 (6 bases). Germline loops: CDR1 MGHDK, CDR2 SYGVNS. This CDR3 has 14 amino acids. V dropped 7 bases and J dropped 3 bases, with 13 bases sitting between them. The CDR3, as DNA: TGTGCCAGCAACAACAAGGGGGACAATCAGCCCCAGCATTTT. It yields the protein CASNNKGDNQPQHF.

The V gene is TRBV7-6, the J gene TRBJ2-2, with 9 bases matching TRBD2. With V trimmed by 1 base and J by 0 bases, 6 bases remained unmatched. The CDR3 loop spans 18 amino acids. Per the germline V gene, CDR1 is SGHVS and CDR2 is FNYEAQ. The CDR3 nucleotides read TGTGCCAGCAGCTTAGAGGTAGCGGGAGCAACGAACACCGGGGAGCTGTTTTTT. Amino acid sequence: CASSLEVAGATNTGELFF. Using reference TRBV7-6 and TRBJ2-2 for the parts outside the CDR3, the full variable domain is GAGVSQSPRYKVTKRGQDVALRCDPISGHVSLYWYRQALGQGPEFLTYFNYEAQQDKSGLPNDRFSAERPEGSISTLTIQRTEQRDSAMYRCASSLEVAGATNTGELFFGEGSRLTVL.

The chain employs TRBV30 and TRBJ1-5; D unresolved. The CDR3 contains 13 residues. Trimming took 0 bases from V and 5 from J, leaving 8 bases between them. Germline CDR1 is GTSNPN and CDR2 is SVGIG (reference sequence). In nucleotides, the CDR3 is TGTGCCTGGAGTGTAGAGGGTCATCAGCCCCAGCATTTT. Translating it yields CAWSVEGHQPQHF.